This T cell receptor (beta chain) was recovered during a study of OX40 agonist ivuxolimab in advanced cancers. CDR1 is SEHNR, CDR2 FQNEAQ, per germline (reference sequence). The CDR3 runs to 15 residues. The V segment lost 0 bases and the J segment 3 bases; nucleotides outside the gene matches: 0. Sequencing was performed with immunoSEQ multiplex PCR; in TCRdb, only in-frame clones are kept and a portion is missing. The sample shows tens of thousands of clones, roughly nine tenths of them seen only once. The rearrangement joins TRBV7-9 to TRBJ2-3; 10 nucleotides agree with TRBD2. The clonotype originates from an adult with an advanced solid tumor such as melanoma, head and neck, liver or kidney cancer. Sequencing was performed on CD4+ or CD8+ T cells sorted from blood, taken in a trial of the OX40 agonist ivuxolimab. The CDR3 here is CASSLAAGGTDTQYF. CDR3 nucleotides: TGTGCCAGCAGCTTAGCAGCGGGAGGGACAGATACGCAGTATTTT.